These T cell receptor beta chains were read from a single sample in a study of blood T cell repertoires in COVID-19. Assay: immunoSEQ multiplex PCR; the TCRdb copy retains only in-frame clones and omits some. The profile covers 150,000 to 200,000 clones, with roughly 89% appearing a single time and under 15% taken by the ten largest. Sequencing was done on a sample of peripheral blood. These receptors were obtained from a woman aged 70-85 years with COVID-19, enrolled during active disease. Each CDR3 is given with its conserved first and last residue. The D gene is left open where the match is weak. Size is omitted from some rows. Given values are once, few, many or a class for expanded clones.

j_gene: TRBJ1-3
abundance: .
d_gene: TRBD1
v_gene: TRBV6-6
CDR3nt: TGTGCCAGCAGGGAGACAGGGGTTGGAAACACCATATATTTT
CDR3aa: CASRETGVGNTIYF

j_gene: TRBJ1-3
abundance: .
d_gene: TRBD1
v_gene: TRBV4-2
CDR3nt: TGTGCCAGCAGCCAAAAACAGGGGGCAAGAAACACCATATATTTT
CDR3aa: CASSQKQGARNTIYF

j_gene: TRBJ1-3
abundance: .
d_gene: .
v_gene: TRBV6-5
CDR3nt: TGTGCCAGCAGTTACGGACTGGCTGGAAACACCATATATTTT
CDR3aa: CASSYGLAGNTIYF

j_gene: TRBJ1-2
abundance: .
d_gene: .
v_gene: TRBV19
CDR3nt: TGTGCCAGTAGTACCATCGCGGGAGAAGGCTACACCTTC
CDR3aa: CASSTIAGEGYTF

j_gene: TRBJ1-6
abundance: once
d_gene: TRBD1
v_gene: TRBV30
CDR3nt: TGTGCCTGGGAACAGGGGGTAATTGGGGGGTCCTATAATTCACCCCTCCACTTT
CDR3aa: CAWEQGVIGGSYNSPLHF

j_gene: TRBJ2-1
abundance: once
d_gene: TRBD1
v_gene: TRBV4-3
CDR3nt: TGCGCCAGCAGCCAACGAGACAGGGGAGGCAATGAGCAGTTCTTC
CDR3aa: CASSQRDRGGNEQFF

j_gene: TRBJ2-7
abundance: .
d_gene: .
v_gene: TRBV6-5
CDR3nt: TGTGCCAGCAGGCTGGGGGGAGAGCAGTACTTC
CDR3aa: CASRLGGEQYF

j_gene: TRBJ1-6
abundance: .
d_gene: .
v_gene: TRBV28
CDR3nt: TGTGCCATCACGGACAGTTATAATTCACCCCTCCACTTT
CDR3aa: CAITDSYNSPLHF

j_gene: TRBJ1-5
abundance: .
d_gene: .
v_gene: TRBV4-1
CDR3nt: TGCGCCAGCAGCCCACTTATGGTTGTTGGAGCTGGGAGTCAGCCCCAGCATTTT
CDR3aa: CASSPLMVVGAGSQPQHF

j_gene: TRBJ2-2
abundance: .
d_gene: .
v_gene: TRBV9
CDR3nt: TGTGCCAGCAGCGTAGCTCGGGGTAACACCGGGGAGCTGTTTTTT
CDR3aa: CASSVARGNTGELFF

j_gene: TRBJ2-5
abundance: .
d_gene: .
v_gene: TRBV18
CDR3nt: TGTGCCAGCTCACCACAGGGAGAAGAGACCCAGTACTTC
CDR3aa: CASSPQGEETQYF

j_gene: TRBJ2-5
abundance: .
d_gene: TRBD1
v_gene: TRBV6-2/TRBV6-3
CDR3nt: TGTGCCAGCAGTCGGGACAGCGAAGAGACCCAGTACTTC
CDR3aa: CASSRDSEETQYF

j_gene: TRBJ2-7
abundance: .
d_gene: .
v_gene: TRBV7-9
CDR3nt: TGTGCCAGCAGCTTAGACAGCGGGTTGCCTCAGTACTTC
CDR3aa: CASSLDSGLPQYF

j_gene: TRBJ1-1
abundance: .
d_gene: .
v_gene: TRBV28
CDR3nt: TGTGCCAGCAGTAAACCAGGACATGGGGTTGAAGCTTTCTTT
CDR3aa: CASSKPGHGVEAFF

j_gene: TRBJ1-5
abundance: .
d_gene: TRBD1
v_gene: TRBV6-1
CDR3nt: TGTGCCAGCAGTGTCAGGGGGGTAGGGCCAGACAATCAGCCCCAGCATTTT
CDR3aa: CASSVRGVGPDNQPQHF

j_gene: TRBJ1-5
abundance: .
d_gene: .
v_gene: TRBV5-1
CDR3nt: TGCGCCAGCAGCTTAGGGACACCCGATCAGCCCCAGCATTTT
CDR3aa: CASSLGTPDQPQHF

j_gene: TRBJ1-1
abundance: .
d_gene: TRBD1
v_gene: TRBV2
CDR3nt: TGTGCCAGCAGGCGGGACAGGGATCATCCTGAAGCTTTCTTT
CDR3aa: CASRRDRDHPEAFF

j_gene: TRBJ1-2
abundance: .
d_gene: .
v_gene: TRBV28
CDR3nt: TGTGCCAGCAGTTCGACACGGCATGGCTACACCTTC
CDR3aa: CASSSTRHGYTF

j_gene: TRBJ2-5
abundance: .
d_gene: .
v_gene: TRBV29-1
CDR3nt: TGCAGCGTTGTGAAGGGGAAGACCCAGTACTTC
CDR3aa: CSVVKGKTQYF

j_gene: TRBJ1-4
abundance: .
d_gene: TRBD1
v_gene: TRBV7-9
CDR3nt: TGTGCCAGCAGCTCGCCTTTTCGGGACAGGGGGGTATATTATGAAAAACTGTTTTTT
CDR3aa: CASSSPFRDRGVYYEKLFF

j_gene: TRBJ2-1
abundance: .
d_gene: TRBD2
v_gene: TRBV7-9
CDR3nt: TGTGCCAGCAGCTTTCCCCGGCGGGAGGGCAGGACTGAGCAGTTCTTC
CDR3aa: CASSFPRREGRTEQFF

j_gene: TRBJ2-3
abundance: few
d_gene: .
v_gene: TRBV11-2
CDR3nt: TGTGCCAGCAGCTTAGGTCCGGGAGCGAACACAGATACGCAGTATTTT
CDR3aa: CASSLGPGANTDTQYF

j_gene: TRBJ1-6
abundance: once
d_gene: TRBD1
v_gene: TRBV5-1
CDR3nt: TGCGCCAGCAGCTTGACAGGGGGGGGGTCACCCCTCCACTTT
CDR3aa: CASSLTGGGSPLHF

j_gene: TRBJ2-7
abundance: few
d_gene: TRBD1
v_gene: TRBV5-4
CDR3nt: TGTGCCAGCAGCTCAGGACAGGGGAGGCCCTACGAGCAGTACTTC
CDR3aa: CASSSGQGRPYEQYF

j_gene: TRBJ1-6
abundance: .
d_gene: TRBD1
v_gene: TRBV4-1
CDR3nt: TGCGCCAGCAGCCCTTCTCCGGGACAGGGTGGCTCACCCCTCCACTTT
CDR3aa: CASSPSPGQGGSPLHF

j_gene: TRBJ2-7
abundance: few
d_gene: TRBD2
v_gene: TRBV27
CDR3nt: TGTGCCAGCAGTTTAGCGGGAGGAGAGGGCGAGCAGTACTTC
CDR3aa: CASSLAGGEGEQYF

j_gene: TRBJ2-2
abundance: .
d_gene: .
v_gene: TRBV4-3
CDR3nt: TGCGCCAGCAGCCAAGGAGGGGGAGACACCGGGGAGCTGTTTTTT
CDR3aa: CASSQGGGDTGELFF

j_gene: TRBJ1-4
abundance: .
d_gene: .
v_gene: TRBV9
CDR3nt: TGTGCCAGCGGGATAGGGACAACCGATGAAAAACTGTTTTTT
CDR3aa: CASGIGTTDEKLFF

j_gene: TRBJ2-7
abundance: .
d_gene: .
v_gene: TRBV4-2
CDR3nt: TGTGCCAGCAGCCAAGAATTTGCGGGTGCTAGGGACGAGCAGTACTTC
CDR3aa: CASSQEFAGARDEQYF

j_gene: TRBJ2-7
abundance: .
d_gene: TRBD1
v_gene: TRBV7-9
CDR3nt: TGTGCCAGCAGTCAAGCCGGGACAGGGGGGGAGCAGTACTTC
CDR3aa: CASSQAGTGGEQYF

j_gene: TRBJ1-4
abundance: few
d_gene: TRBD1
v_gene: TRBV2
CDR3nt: TGTGCCACCCTGAACGACAGGGGTGAAAAACTGTTTTTT
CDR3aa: CATLNDRGEKLFF

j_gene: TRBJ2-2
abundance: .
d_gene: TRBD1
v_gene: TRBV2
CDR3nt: TGTGCCAGCAGTGAACCAACAGGGGCGAACACCGGGGAGCTGTTTTTT
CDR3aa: CASSEPTGANTGELFF

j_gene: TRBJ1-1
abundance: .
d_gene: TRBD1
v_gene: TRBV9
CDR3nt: TGTGCCAGCGATAGACAGGGGGGCGGATTAACTGAAGCTTTCTTT
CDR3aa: CASDRQGGGLTEAFF

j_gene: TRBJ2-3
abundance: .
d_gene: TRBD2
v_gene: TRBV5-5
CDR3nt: TGTGCCAGCAGCTCATCCACGGGAGGGGCCCGCACAGATACGCAGTATTTT
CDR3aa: CASSSSTGGARTDTQYF

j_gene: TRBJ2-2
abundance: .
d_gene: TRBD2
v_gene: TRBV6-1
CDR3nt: TGTGCCAGCAGTGAAAATCCCCGGGGGGAGTTTTTT
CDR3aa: CASSENPRGEFF

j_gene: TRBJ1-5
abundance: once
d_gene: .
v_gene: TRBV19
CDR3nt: TGTGCCAGTAGTCCGCTATCTAGCAATCAGCCCCAGCATTTT
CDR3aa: CASSPLSSNQPQHF

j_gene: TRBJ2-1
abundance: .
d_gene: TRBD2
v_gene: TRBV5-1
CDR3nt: TGCGCCAGCAGATGGAGCGGGAGGTACAATGAGCAGTTCTTC
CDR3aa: CASRWSGRYNEQFF

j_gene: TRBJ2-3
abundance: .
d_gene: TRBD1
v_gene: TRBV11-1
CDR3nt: TGTGCCAGCAGCTTAGTTCTGGACAGGGGCACAGATACGCAGTATTTT
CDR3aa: CASSLVLDRGTDTQYF